These T cell receptor beta chains were read from a single sample in a study of radiotherapy plus CTLA-4 blockade in lung cancer. Method: immunoSEQ multiplex PCR; TCRdb's copy keeps in-frame clones and lacks some. The repertoire has about 73,000 clones, around 86% of them found once; the top ten carry 40%. Here the sequenced sample was peripheral blood, taken from a patient treated with radiotherapy plus ipilimumab. The source of these receptors is a human donor with non-small cell lung cancer that progressed on radiotherapy plus ipilimumab. Both conserved end residues are trimmed from each CDR3.

14	TRBJ2-1	TRBV27	ASSLFATSPKNEQF
11	TRBJ2-3	TRBV10-3	AISINVRDTQY
12	TRBJ2-3	TRBV27	ASSLIGSTDTQY
10	TRBJ1-5	TRBV6-1	ASSEVPDPQH
15	TRBJ2-1	TRBV25-1	ASSEYGQGALDNEQF
11	TRBJ2-3	TRBV5-6	ASSRGGSDTQY
13	TRBJ1-6	TRBV9	ASSGLAEGRSPLH
12	TRBJ2-7	TRBV30	AWTSGRGSGEQY
13	TRBJ2-3	TRBV6-4	ASNFVRKRTDTQY
13	TRBJ2-1	TRBV6-4	ASSLLAGAGDEQF
12	TRBJ1-1	TRBV2	ASTPDSLGPEAF
11	TRBJ2-1	TRBV28	ASSLIGLNEQF
11	TRBJ2-1	TRBV11-2	ASSLDRNNEQF
12	TRBJ1-3	TRBV30	AWKFQGVGNTIY
16	TRBJ2-1	TRBV9	ASSVGFTGTGVFGEQF
15	TRBJ2-3	TRBV29-1	SVQLASGRARADTQY
9	TRBJ1-4	TRBV14	VKGPNEKLF
12	TRBJ2-7	TRBV29-1	SVEDLGQGLEQY
13	TRBJ1-5	TRBV7-8	ASSRDGRAWQPQH
19	TRBJ1-4	TRBV4-1	ASSPDPGEYRGGGINEKLF
11	TRBJ2-2	TRBV30	AWSDRAAGELF
13	TRBJ2-3	TRBV2	ASSDAGGPVYTQY
11	TRBJ2-2	TRBV30	AWRTGEAGELF
13	TRBJ2-2	TRBV9	ASRETGDNTGELF
11	TRBJ2-5	TRBV6-1	ASSGVREGTQY
11	TRBJ1-2	TRBV28	ASSTFLNYGYT
14	TRBJ1-1	TRBV28	VSSTQQGGGNTEAF
11	TRBJ1-2	TRBV19	ASSEDRGHGYT
12	TRBJ1-1	TRBV6-1	ASSGRQGRAEAF
13	TRBJ2-6	TRBV10-1	ASSGGRSGANVLT
11	TRBJ2-3	TRBV6-1	ASIQGSTDTHH
9	TRBJ1-1	TRBV7-9	ASSGQLEAF
14	TRBJ2-3	TRBV5-6	ASSFYGTMSTDTQY
13	TRBJ1-2	TRBV5-4	ASSLGSDRVHGYT
15	TRBJ2-2	TRBV29-1	SVTPRGSGSNTGELF
12	TRBJ1-4	TRBV29-1	SVADPQTNEKLF
13	TRBJ2-5	TRBV7-3	ASSLRDRGPETQY
13	TRBJ1-2	TRBV18	ASSSGRRGIYGYT
13	TRBJ1-5	TRBV29-1	SVGDPPGGNQPQH
14	TRBJ2-1	TRBV27	ASRRTSGRRSNEQF
11	TRBJ2-7	TRBV25-1	ASSESPIYEQY